These T cell receptor beta chains were read from a single sample in a study of control samples from healthy donors and cancer patients. Profiling relied on immunoSEQ multiplex PCR, and the TCRdb table lists in-frame clones only, not all of them. The profile shows some 140,000 clones, roughly 94% of them singletons. Sequencing was carried out using blood. The origin of the receptors is a man in his forties in good health. Both conserved end residues are part of each CDR3. D genes are given only for firm matches. The size field is filled for only some rows; it gives once, few, many or a size class.

d_call: -
v_call: TRBV6-2/TRBV6-3
j_call: TRBJ1-2
clone_size: -
cdr3_nt: TGTGCCAGCAGCCCTGACATTAGAGGTCTCTCCTATGGCTACACCTTC
cdr3_aa: CASSPDIRGLSYGYTF

d_call: -
v_call: TRBV4-2
j_call: TRBJ1-2
clone_size: -
cdr3_nt: TGTGCCAGCAGCCAAGATCGAGAGGGAGGCTACACCTTC
cdr3_aa: CASSQDREGGYTF

d_call: TRBD1
v_call: TRBV30
j_call: TRBJ1-3
clone_size: -
cdr3_nt: TGTGCCTGGAGGCCCCGGACAGGGGTTAGAAACACCATATATTTT
cdr3_aa: CAWRPRTGVRNTIYF

d_call: -
v_call: TRBV19
j_call: TRBJ2-6
clone_size: -
cdr3_nt: TGTGCCAGTAGCACTCATGGTCCCAACGTCCTGACTTTC
cdr3_aa: CASSTHGPNVLTF

d_call: -
v_call: TRBV4-1
j_call: TRBJ1-1
clone_size: -
cdr3_nt: TGCGCCAGCAGGTTTACCGCGGGCGGCAAGGAAGCTTTCTTT
cdr3_aa: CASRFTAGGKEAFF

d_call: TRBD1
v_call: TRBV7-2
j_call: TRBJ2-3
clone_size: -
cdr3_nt: TGTGCCAGCAGCGAGGGACAGGGGGCGGCAGATACGCAGTATTTT
cdr3_aa: CASSEGQGAADTQYF

d_call: -
v_call: TRBV6-5
j_call: TRBJ1-2
clone_size: few
cdr3_nt: TGTGCCAGCAGTACGGGGACGATCTACACCTTC
cdr3_aa: CASSTGTIYTF

d_call: -
v_call: TRBV5-4
j_call: TRBJ1-3
clone_size: -
cdr3_nt: TGTGCCAGCAGCCACCACGGGGGGGAAGAAAACACCATATATTTT
cdr3_aa: CASSHHGGEENTIYF

d_call: TRBD1
v_call: TRBV4-1
j_call: TRBJ1-3
clone_size: -
cdr3_nt: TGCGCCAGCAGCGTTTCGGGACAGCTCATTTCCTCTGGAAACACCATATATTTT
cdr3_aa: CASSVSGQLISSGNTIYF

d_call: -
v_call: TRBV4-1
j_call: TRBJ1-1
clone_size: once
cdr3_nt: TGCGCCAGCAGCCAAGAAGGAGGGAGGACTGAAGCTTTCTTT
cdr3_aa: CASSQEGGRTEAFF

d_call: -
v_call: TRBV9
j_call: TRBJ1-2
clone_size: -
cdr3_nt: TGTGCCAGCAGCGAGTCACAGGGATATGGCTACACCTTC
cdr3_aa: CASSESQGYGYTF

d_call: TRBD1
v_call: TRBV24-1
j_call: TRBJ2-2
clone_size: -
cdr3_nt: TGTGCCACCAGAAGGACAGGGGGCGTCTCAGGGGAGCTGTTTTTT
cdr3_aa: CATRRTGGVSGELFF

d_call: TRBD2
v_call: TRBV18
j_call: TRBJ2-2
clone_size: -
cdr3_nt: TGTGCCAGCTCACCTAGCGGGGGAACCGGGGAGCTGTTTTTT
cdr3_aa: CASSPSGGTGELFF

d_call: -
v_call: TRBV7-9
j_call: TRBJ1-4
clone_size: -
cdr3_nt: TGTGCCAGCAGCACCTCTCGGTGGGGCGCTAAGGAAGTAGGGGAAAAACTGTTTTTT
cdr3_aa: CASSTSRWGAKEVGEKLFF

d_call: TRBD2
v_call: TRBV9
j_call: TRBJ2-1
clone_size: once
cdr3_nt: TGTGCCAGCAGCGTAGGACGAGAACTAGCGGGGGGGTACAATGAGCAGTTCTTC
cdr3_aa: CASSVGRELAGGYNEQFF

d_call: -
v_call: TRBV28
j_call: TRBJ1-2
clone_size: -
cdr3_nt: TGTGCCAGCAGTTTCCGGGGGACGAAATACACCTTC
cdr3_aa: CASSFRGTKYTF

d_call: -
v_call: TRBV7-2
j_call: TRBJ1-3
clone_size: -
cdr3_nt: TGTGCCAGCAGCTTCGGGCAGGGAGCTGGAAACACCATATATTTT
cdr3_aa: CASSFGQGAGNTIYF

d_call: TRBD1
v_call: TRBV24-1
j_call: TRBJ2-6
clone_size: -
cdr3_nt: TGTGCCACCAGTGATCGGGGACAGGGGGCTTCTGGGGCCAACGTCCTGACTTTC
cdr3_aa: CATSDRGQGASGANVLTF

d_call: -
v_call: TRBV5-6
j_call: TRBJ1-1
clone_size: once
cdr3_nt: TGTGCCAGCAGCTCAAGTGGCGGCACTGAAGCTTTCTTT
cdr3_aa: CASSSSGGTEAFF

d_call: -
v_call: TRBV4-1
j_call: TRBJ1-2
clone_size: -
cdr3_nt: TGCGCCAGCAGCCAAGCAGGGGCTGGCTATGGCTACACCTTC
cdr3_aa: CASSQAGAGYGYTF

d_call: TRBD1
v_call: TRBV9
j_call: TRBJ2-6
clone_size: -
cdr3_nt: TGTGCCAGCAGCACTCGGGACAGGGGGGACAACGTCCTGACTTTC
cdr3_aa: CASSTRDRGDNVLTF

d_call: TRBD1
v_call: TRBV27
j_call: TRBJ1-5
clone_size: -
cdr3_nt: TGTGCCAGCAGAGCCACCGACAGGGGGCCTCAGCCCCAGCATTTT
cdr3_aa: CASRATDRGPQPQHF

d_call: -
v_call: TRBV24-1
j_call: TRBJ2-2
clone_size: -
cdr3_nt: TGTGCCACCGAGAGGCAGGGGTCTTTGTCCGGGGAGCTGTTTTTT
cdr3_aa: CATERQGSLSGELFF

d_call: TRBD1
v_call: TRBV24-1
j_call: TRBJ1-5
clone_size: -
cdr3_nt: TGTGCCACCAGTGAAGGGACAGTTAGCAATCAGCCCCAGCATTTT
cdr3_aa: CATSEGTVSNQPQHF

d_call: -
v_call: TRBV3-1/TRBV3-2
j_call: TRBJ2-5
clone_size: -
cdr3_nt: TGTGCCAGCAGCGGACCGGGGGTGAAAGAGACCCAGTACTTC
cdr3_aa: CASSGPGVKETQYF

d_call: -
v_call: TRBV6-5
j_call: TRBJ2-5
clone_size: -
cdr3_nt: TGTGCCAGCAGTTACTCGGTTTCTAACCAAGAGACCCAGTACTTC
cdr3_aa: CASSYSVSNQETQYF

d_call: TRBD1
v_call: TRBV6-5
j_call: TRBJ2-5
clone_size: once
cdr3_nt: TGTGCCAGCAGTTTCACAGGGGGCGGCGAGACCCAGTACTTC
cdr3_aa: CASSFTGGGETQYF

d_call: -
v_call: TRBV6-5
j_call: TRBJ1-1
clone_size: -
cdr3_nt: TGTGCCAGCAGTAGCCTTTGGGGCACGGCTTTCTTT
cdr3_aa: CASSSLWGTAFF

d_call: TRBD1
v_call: TRBV6-2/TRBV6-3
j_call: TRBJ2-7
clone_size: -
cdr3_nt: TGTGCCAGCAGTGCCACCGGGACAGGGACGTACGAGCAGTACTTC
cdr3_aa: CASSATGTGTYEQYF

d_call: -
v_call: TRBV11-2
j_call: TRBJ1-4
clone_size: -
cdr3_nt: TGTGCCAGCAGCCCCGGCAGGGTGGAAAAACTGTTTTTT
cdr3_aa: CASSPGRVEKLFF

d_call: -
v_call: TRBV5-1
j_call: TRBJ1-6
clone_size: -
cdr3_nt: TGCGCCAGCAGCTTGGGGGAGGGGAATTCACCCCTCCACTTT
cdr3_aa: CASSLGEGNSPLHF

d_call: -
v_call: TRBV3-1/TRBV3-2
j_call: TRBJ2-3
clone_size: few
cdr3_nt: TGTGCCAGCAGTTACACAGATACGCAGTATTTT
cdr3_aa: CASSYTDTQYF

d_call: TRBD1
v_call: TRBV4-2
j_call: TRBJ1-3
clone_size: -
cdr3_nt: TGTGCCAGCAGCCAAGATAAGACAGGGGGAAACACCATATATTTT
cdr3_aa: CASSQDKTGGNTIYF

d_call: -
v_call: TRBV11-2
j_call: TRBJ2-7
clone_size: -
cdr3_nt: TGTGCCAGCAGCTTAAGTGCGGAGGAGTACTACGAGCAGTACTTC
cdr3_aa: CASSLSAEEYYEQYF

d_call: -
v_call: TRBV28
j_call: TRBJ1-4
clone_size: once
cdr3_nt: TGTGCCAGCAGTTTATACTCCCAGGGGCCGAATGAAAAACTGTTTTTT
cdr3_aa: CASSLYSQGPNEKLFF

d_call: -
v_call: TRBV29-1
j_call: TRBJ2-1
clone_size: -
cdr3_nt: TGCAGCGTTGACGGGTCCTCTAGAAATGAGCAGTTCTTC
cdr3_aa: CSVDGSSRNEQFF

d_call: TRBD1
v_call: TRBV18
j_call: TRBJ2-5
clone_size: -
cdr3_nt: TGTGCCAGCTCACCTCCGGGACAGGCGGCGACCCAGTACTTC
cdr3_aa: CASSPPGQAATQYF

d_call: -
v_call: TRBV11-1
j_call: TRBJ2-5
clone_size: -
cdr3_nt: TGTGCCAGCAGCTTGGGCACGCGATCACGGTTGGAGACCCAGTACTTC
cdr3_aa: CASSLGTRSRLETQYF

d_call: TRBD1
v_call: TRBV23-1
j_call: TRBJ2-7
clone_size: -
cdr3_nt: TGCGCCAGCAGTCACCTGGCTGTAGGGACAGGGCGAACCTACGAGCAGTACTTC
cdr3_aa: CASSHLAVGTGRTYEQYF

d_call: TRBD1
v_call: TRBV9
j_call: TRBJ2-3
clone_size: once
cdr3_nt: TGTGCCAGCAGCGTAGGACCCCACAGGGGAGATACGCAGTATTTT
cdr3_aa: CASSVGPHRGDTQYF

d_call: TRBD1
v_call: TRBV6-6
j_call: TRBJ1-6
clone_size: few
cdr3_nt: TGTGCCAGTTTAGGGGGACAGCGTAGTAATTCACCCCTCCACTTT
cdr3_aa: CASLGGQRSNSPLHF

d_call: -
v_call: TRBV19
j_call: TRBJ1-5
clone_size: -
cdr3_nt: TGTGCCAGTATAAGTGCTGTTGGCGGCTACAATCAGCCCCAGCATTTT
cdr3_aa: CASISAVGGYNQPQHF

d_call: -
v_call: TRBV7-9
j_call: TRBJ2-7
clone_size: -
cdr3_nt: TGTGCCGTGGGGGGCAGGAAAAACGAGCAGTACTTC
cdr3_aa: CAVGGRKNEQYF

d_call: -
v_call: TRBV19
j_call: TRBJ2-3
clone_size: -
cdr3_nt: TGTGCCAGTAAGGCGGGGCCGGGCACAGATACGCAGTATTTT
cdr3_aa: CASKAGPGTDTQYF

d_call: -
v_call: TRBV5-1
j_call: TRBJ1-2
clone_size: -
cdr3_nt: TGCGCCAGCAGCTTGGAAGAGACTAACTATGGCTACACCTTC
cdr3_aa: CASSLEETNYGYTF

d_call: -
v_call: TRBV19
j_call: TRBJ1-5
clone_size: once
cdr3_nt: TGTGCCAGTAGTATGGGGAGCGATCAGCCCCAGCATTTT
cdr3_aa: CASSMGSDQPQHF